The clone carrying this T cell receptor (beta chain) turned up a few times. Its antigen is not known. The sample originates from a study of shared clonotypes between healthy human individuals. For every subset, genomic DNA was evenly distributed across several immunoSEQ plates. The method was immunoSEQ multiplex PCR; TCRdb's version includes in-frame clones alone and lacks a portion of them. The repertoire holds roughly 1,000,000 clones, roughly 74% seen once, with roughly 0.61% in the top ten. Findings of the study overall: Memory subsets had estimated richness that was generally smaller than that of naive subsets.

V was trimmed by 5 bases and J by 6 bases, leaving 7 bases between them. Germline V gene lookup returns CDR1 MNHNS and CDR2 SASEGT. CDR3 length equals 11 residues. The donors were adults (healthy and HIV-negative) with no recent acute infections or vaccinations. Source material: memory CD4+ T cells from PBMCs. The subset is: CD45RA-negative fraction. The TCR comes from a man aged 18 to 35 in good health. Some clones in this sample may be carry-over from other donors' samples. V and J are TRBV6-1 and TRBJ1-2; D gene ambiguous. The DNA of the CDR3 is TGTGCCAGCAGTCGTGAGCATGGCTACACCTTC. This encodes CASSREHGYTF.